This T cell receptor (beta chain) came from a study of CD8+CD57+ T cells in acquired aplastic anemia. Previously, flow cytometry had revealed CD8+CD57+ cell expansion in the patients chosen for sequencing. This clonotype has a count of ten or more. Its antigen is undetermined. Genomic DNA templated the TCR beta VDJ and CDR3 profiling. TCRdb passed the reads through MiXCR, listing each CDR3 protein once. Found here are 100,000 to 150,000 distinct CDR3 sequences, approximately 61% of them singletons; the top ten hold under 35%. General observations from the study: Patients and controls shared roughly 28 CD8+ CDR3 sequences, which appeared highly expressed in patients and within their immunodominant clones.

The CDR3 has 16 amino acids. The germline gives CDR1 ENHRY, CDR2 SYGVKD. V gave up 4 bases and J gave up 0 bases, with 16 bases separating them. This chain connects TRBV10-3 to TRBJ2-7; a weak D match, TRBD2 (5 bases). The sequence derives from a human donor with aplastic anemia. The sample consisted of sorted CD4+, CD8+, or CD8+CD57+ T cells (not recorded which) from PBMCs. CDR3: CAISGTRQTSSYEQYF. The CDR3 DNA is TGTGCCATCAGTGGGACCCGTCAAACTAGCTCCTACGAGCAGTACTTC.